This T cell receptor (beta chain) was found in a study of cytomegalovirus exposure and HLA in healthy donors. Study-wide findings and caveats: Immune exposure information comprised only CMV serostatus.

Researchers ran the PCR with 60 Vbeta and 13 Jbeta primers. Libraries were prepared by immunoSEQ multiplex PCR; TCRdb keeps only in-frame clonotypes and omits some of them. The table has under 200,000 clones, around 67% seen once. Details on this clone: The antigen is unknown.

Specimen: PBMCs. This clonotype was obtained from a woman under 30 in good health and CMV-seropositive.

This chain's CDR3 is CASRGLAGGITGELFF. The DNA for the CDR3 is TGTGCCAGCAGGGGACTAGCGGGAGGGATCACCGGGGAGCTGTTTTTT. The rearrangement joins TRBV2 to TRBJ2-2; 16 nucleotides match TRBD2. Germline V gene data show CDR1 as SNHLY and CDR2 as FYNNEI. Trimming at V came to 6 bases and at J to 4 bases, leaving 2 bases not matched to a gene. CDR3 length equals 16 residues.